Listed here are 2 T cell receptor beta chains from one sample, sequenced in a study of blood T cell repertoires in COVID-19. The assay was immunoSEQ multiplex PCR, and TCRdb's table has in-frame clones only and misses some. The sample carries about 100,000 clones, 69% recorded once. Material for sequencing was peripheral blood. The receptors shown here come from a man older than 75 with acute or convalescent COVID-19.

The rearrangement links TRBV2 to TRBJ1-2, with TRBD1 as a possible D gene (6 bases). Germline V CDR1 and CDR2: SNHLY, FYNNEI. Trimming pared 0 bases from V and 4 bases from J, leaving 15 bases between. The CDR3 length is 16 residues. CDR3 in DNA: TGTGCCAGCAGTGAAGCAGGGCAGGGGATGGGCTATGGCTACACCTTC. It yields the protein CASSEAGQGMGYGYTF.

This chain connects TRBV11-1 to TRBJ2-7, with 8 positions matching TRBD2. Trimming cost V 4 bases and J 6 bases; bases outside gene matches: 8. Germline V gene data show CDR1 as SGHAT and CDR2 as FQDESV (reference sequence). CDR3 length: 14 residues. CDR3 in amino acids: CASSSSGSNREQYF. For the CDR3, the DNA is TGTGCCAGCAGCTCGAGCGGGAGTAATCGCGAGCAGTACTTC.